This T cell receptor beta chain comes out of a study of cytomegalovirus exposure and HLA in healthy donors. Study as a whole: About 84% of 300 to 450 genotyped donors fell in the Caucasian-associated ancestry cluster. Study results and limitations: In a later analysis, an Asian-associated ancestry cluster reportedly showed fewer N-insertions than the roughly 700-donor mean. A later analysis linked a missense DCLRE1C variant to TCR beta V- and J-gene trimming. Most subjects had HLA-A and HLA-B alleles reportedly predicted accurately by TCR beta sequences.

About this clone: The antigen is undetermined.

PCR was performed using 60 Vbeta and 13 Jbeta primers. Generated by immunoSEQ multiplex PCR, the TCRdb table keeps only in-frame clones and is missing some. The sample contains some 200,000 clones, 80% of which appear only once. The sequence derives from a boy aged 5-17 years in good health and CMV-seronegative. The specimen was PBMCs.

The CDR3 loop is CASSSKHRGNGNTIYF. The CDR3 DNA follows: TGTGCCAGCAGCTCTAAACACAGGGGAAATGGAAACACCATATATTTT. The chain recombines TRBV7-9 with TRBJ1-3; TRBD1 agrees at 7 bases. Germline CDR1 reads SEHNR; CDR2 reads FQNEAQ (reference sequence). The V segment lost 4 bases and the J segment 3 bases; nucleotides outside the gene matches: 9. This CDR3 has 16 amino acids.